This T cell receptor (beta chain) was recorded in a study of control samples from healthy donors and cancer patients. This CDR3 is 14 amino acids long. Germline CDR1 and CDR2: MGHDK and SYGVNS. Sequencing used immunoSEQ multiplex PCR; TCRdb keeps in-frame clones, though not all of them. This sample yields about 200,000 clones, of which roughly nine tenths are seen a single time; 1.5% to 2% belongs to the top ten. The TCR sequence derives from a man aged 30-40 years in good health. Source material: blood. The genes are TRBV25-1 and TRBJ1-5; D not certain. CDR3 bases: TGTACTATCGAAAAGAGGGCCTGGGAAAAGCCCCAGCATTTT. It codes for CTIEKRAWEKPQHF.